This T cell receptor beta chain was sequenced during a study of blood T cell repertoires in COVID-19. Whole-study context: The origin of the acute and convalescent COVID-19 samples was the United States, Italy and Spain.

V was shortened by 4 bases and J by 12 bases, with 15 bases between the two germline ends. Germline CDR1 GTSNPN, CDR2 SVGIG (reference sequence). The CDR3 runs 11 residues. The protocol was immunoSEQ multiplex PCR, while the TCRdb copy is restricted to in-frame clones and leaves out a portion. The table has roughly 260,000 clones, around 90% seen once. The sample was peripheral blood. The TCR sequence derives from a woman aged 40 to 50 with acute or convalescent COVID-19. The chain uses TRBV30 and TRBJ1-2; TRBD1 might be the D (6 bases). This CDR3 is CAWNARGKNTF. Here the CDR3 DNA reads TGTGCCTGGAATGCCAGGGGCAAGAACACCTTC.